Shown below are 30 T cell receptor beta chains from a single sample sequenced in a study of shared clonotypes between healthy human individuals. Assay: immunoSEQ multiplex PCR; the TCRdb copy retains only in-frame clones and omits some. The data contain about 2.5 million clones, 92% of them singletons. The sequencing sample was made of naive CD4+ T cells from PBMCs. As to subset: CD45RA+ positively selected. Receptor source: a man younger than 35 in good health. Some clones in this sample may be carry-over from other donors' samples.

This chain uses TRBV5-1 with TRBJ2-1, with TRBD2 identical over 13 bases. V trimming: 3 bases; J trimming: 7 bases; junction bases outside the gene matches: 7. This CDR3 has 16 amino acids. CDR1 SGHRS and CDR2 YFSETQ come from the germline V gene. The CDR3 DNA is TGCGCCAGCAGCTCAGAACTAGCGGGAGGGCCGAATGAGCAGTTCTTC. This gives the protein CASSSELAGGPNEQFF.

This chain connects TRBV6-1 to TRBJ1-5, with 7 bases aligning to TRBD1. Germline V gene lookup returns CDR1 MNHNS and CDR2 SASEGT. V dropped 7 bases and J dropped 11; count of bases not matched to a gene: 14. The CDR3 extends over 14 amino acids. The CDR3 bases are TGTGCCAGCACCAGGGGGGTCAATTTATCGGCCCAGCATTTT. The encoded protein is CASTRGVNLSAQHF.

The V and J genes are TRBV2 and TRBJ1-2; tentative D call: TRBD1 (6 bases). V was pared by 11 bases and J by 0 bases, with 13 bases between. CDR3 length: 13 residues. Germline assignment: CDR1 SNHLY and CDR2 FYNNEI. The CDR3 sequence is CAGQGQSNYGYTF. As DNA, the CDR3 is TGTGCCGGGCAGGGGCAGTCTAACTATGGCTACACCTTC.

The chain carries TRBV6-1 and TRBJ2-7, with TRBD1 identical over 8 bases. The junction had 4 bases not matched to a gene; V was cut back by 6 bases and J by 0 bases. CDR1 and CDR2 (germline): MNHNS, SASEGT. The CDR3 loop spans 14 amino acids. CDR3 sequence reads: CASRYRGSSYEQYF. In DNA, the CDR3 is TGTGCCAGCAGATACAGGGGGAGCTCCTACGAGCAGTACTTC.

CDR3 in amino acids: CASSLYASPAQYF. CDR3 sequence (DNA): TGTGCCAGCAGCTTATATGCTAGCCCAGCGCAGTATTTT. The chain has TRBV7-8 and TRBJ2-3; tentatively, D is TRBD2 (5 bases). V lost 2 bases and J lost 10, with 13 bases in between. The CDR3 totals 13 residues. The germline V gene has CDR1 SGHVS and CDR2 FQNEAQ.

The chain joins TRBV11-3 to TRBJ2-6; D perhaps matches TRBD2 (5 bases). Germline values: CDR1 SGHNT, CDR2 YENEEA. The CDR3 runs 15 residues. The germline V and J ends were trimmed by 5 bases and 0 bases, with 8 bases remaining between them. DNA of the CDR3: TGTGCCAGCAGCCGACGGGGCTCTGGGGCCAACGTCCTGACTTTC. This translates into CASSRRGSGANVLTF.

CDR3 sequence reads: CASSVGQGMINEQFF. The CDR3 DNA sequence: TGTGCCAGCAGCGTAGGGCAGGGGATGATCAATGAGCAGTTCTTC. V usage is TRBV9 and J usage is TRBJ2-1, with D perhaps TRBD1 (6 bases). CDR1 and CDR2 (germline): SGDLS, YYNGEE. Trimming shortened V by 0 bases and J by 6 bases, and 13 bases separated the two germline ends. The CDR3 length is 15 residues.

The genes are TRBV5-1 and TRBJ2-3; TRBD1 matches at 8 bases. CDR1 is SGHRS, CDR2 YFSETQ, per germline. V shed 4 bases and J 0 bases; nucleotides not matched to a gene: 4. The CDR3 has 15 residues. CDR3: CASSRRTGSTDTQYF. The CDR3 coding sequence is TGCGCCAGCAGCCGCCGGACAGGGAGCACAGATACGCAGTATTTT.

The chain links TRBV6-1 to TRBJ1-5, with 12 bases that match TRBD1. Germline V gene sequence: CDR1 MNHNS, CDR2 SASEGT. CDR3 size: 15 residues. V shed 5 bases, J shed 5 bases, and the junction held 4 bases outside the gene matches. The CDR3 protein is CASSRGQGADQPQHF. The DNA for the CDR3 is TGTGCCAGCAGTCGGGGACAGGGGGCTGATCAGCCCCAGCATTTT.

V usage is TRBV5-1 and J usage is TRBJ2-5; 10 nucleotides match TRBD2. Germline V gene lookup returns CDR1 SGHRS and CDR2 YFSETQ. After removal of 0 bases from V and 2 bases from J, the junction contained 10 bases not matched to a gene. This CDR3 region has 18 residues. The CDR3 loop is CASSLARLAGGQQETQYF. In DNA, the CDR3 is TGCGCCAGCAGCTTGGCGAGGTTAGCGGGAGGACAACAAGAGACCCAGTACTTC.

On this clone: The junction does not match germline at one end; this may be a read error. This chain uses TRBV4-2 with TRBJ1-5; TRBD1 agrees at 7 bases. Germline V gene lookup returns CDR1 LGHNA and CDR2 YNFKEQ. The CDR3 loop spans 13 amino acids. The CDR3 loop is CASSQGLRDRPYF. The CDR3 DNA reads as TGTGCCAGCAGCCAGGGACTCCGGGACAGACCATATTTT.

This clone was seen just once. The gene calls are TRBV11-2 and TRBJ2-7, with 10 nucleotides matching TRBD1. Germline CDR1 and CDR2: SGHAT and FQNNGV. The CDR3 has 18 amino acids. The V gene end was trimmed by 1 base and the J gene end by 3 bases; junction bases not matched to a gene: 12. The CDR3 bases are TGTGCCAGCAGCTTAGCCCTCATACCGGGACAGGGGATCTACGAGCAGTACTTC. Protein: CASSLALIPGQGIYEQYF.

CDR3 loop: CATSRDYQGAGEKLFF. CDR3 bases: TGTGCCACCAGCAGAGATTATCAGGGCGCAGGTGAAAAACTGTTTTTT. V and J are TRBV15 and TRBJ1-4; D perhaps matches TRBD1 (5 bases). In germline, CDR1 is LNHNV, CDR2 YYDKDF (reference sequence). The CDR3 runs to 16 residues. V lost 0 bases and J lost 7, with 15 bases in between.

The rearrangement links TRBV25-1 to TRBJ1-1; D remains ambiguous. V lost 6 bases to trimming and J lost 4 bases, with 12 bases between them. In germline, CDR1 is MGHDK, CDR2 SYGVNS. The CDR3 length is 13 residues. CDR3 sequence (DNA): TGTGCCAGCAGCTTCGCGCGTGGCACTGAAGCTTTCTTT. Translation: CASSFARGTEAFF.

A remark on this clone: This CDR3 is also generated by other DNA sequences in the sample. CDR3 DNA: TGTGCCAGCTCACCACCGGGACGGGCCTACAATGAGCAGTTCTTC. Translation gives CASSPPGRAYNEQFF. This rearrangement joins TRBV18 to TRBJ2-1, with D perhaps given as TRBD1 or TRBD2 (5 bases each). Trimming stripped 0 bases from V and 2 bases from J, with 8 bases between. CDR3 size: 15 residues. Germline V gene data show CDR1 as KGHSH and CDR2 as LQKENI.

V gene TRBV18 combines with J gene TRBJ1-5; D is possibly TRBD1 (6 bases). Trimming left V 3 bases short and J 1 base short, with 13 bases between. There are 16 residues in the CDR3. The germline gives CDR1 KGHSH, CDR2 LQKENI. CDR3 sequence (DNA): TGTGCCAGCTCACCCCAGGGGTCGGGAAGCAATCAGCCCCAGCATTTT. Translation gives CASSPQGSGSNQPQHF.

The J gene is TRBJ1-5, the V gene TRBV9; the D gene is possibly TRBD1 (5 bases). CDR3 length: 14 amino acids. V gave up 0 bases and J gave up 9 bases, with 13 bases separating them. Germline CDR1 is SGDLS and CDR2 is YYNGEE. CDR3 sequence reads: CASSVEGTSGPQHF. The CDR3 region has the DNA TGTGCCAGCAGCGTAGAAGGGACGTCGGGGCCCCAGCATTTT.

J is TRBJ1-1 and V is TRBV19; no clear D gene. This CDR3 has 11 amino acids. Trimming stripped 7 bases from V and 4 bases from J, with 7 bases between. Looked up from germline, CDR1 is LNHDA and CDR2 is SQIVND (reference sequence). In DNA, the CDR3 is TGTGCCAGTATCGCGGGCACTGAAGCTTTCTTT. Amino acid sequence: CASIAGTEAFF.

The chain employs TRBV7-6 and TRBJ2-5; 10 positions agree with TRBD2. Germline V gives CDR1 SGHVS, CDR2 FNYEAQ. This CDR3 spans 21 amino acids. V was clipped by 0 bases and J by 2 bases; unmatched bases: 18. The CDR3 nucleotides are TGTGCCAGCAGCTTAGCGGAGGGTAGCGGGAGGTACCGTCCAATTCAAGAGACCCAGTACTTC. Its protein is CASSLAEGSGRYRPIQETQYF.

J is TRBJ1-1 and V is TRBV11-3; the D gene is possibly TRBD1 (5 bases). This CDR3 has 15 residues. The germline V and J ends were trimmed by 2 bases and 0 bases, with 10 bases remaining between them. The germline V gene has CDR1 SGHNT and CDR2 YENEEA. The CDR3 loop reads CASSLSGQMNTEAFF. The CDR3 DNA reads as TGTGCCAGCAGCTTATCGGGGCAGATGAACACTGAAGCTTTCTTT.

This chain uses TRBV5-4 with TRBJ1-1; D gene unclear. This CDR3 contains 12 residues. V lost 1 base to trimming and J lost 0 bases, with 1 base between them. Germline CDR1 and CDR2: SGHNT and YYREEE (reference sequence). This CDR3 reads CASSLMNTEAFF. The CDR3 DNA reads as TGTGCCAGCAGCTTGATGAACACTGAAGCTTTCTTT.

The J gene is TRBJ2-7, the V gene TRBV18; a weak D match, TRBD2 (5 bases). CDR1 and CDR2 (germline): KGHSH, LQKENI. The CDR3 has 15 amino acids. V lost 4 bases to trimming and J lost 4 bases, with 17 bases between them. CDR3 region: CASSQLVINGYEQYF. CDR3 bases: TGTGCCAGCTCACAACTAGTTATTAATGGGTACGAGCAGTACTTC.

The chain joins TRBV7-8 to TRBJ2-2, with a tentative D call TRBD2 (6 bases). V was shortened by 2 bases and J by 2 bases, with 15 bases between the two germline ends. The germline V gene has CDR1 SGHVS and CDR2 FQNEAQ. The CDR3 sequence is 17 residues long. Here the CDR3 reads CASSLMGSGPNTGELFF. The CDR3, as DNA: TGTGCCAGCAGCTTAATGGGTAGCGGACCCAACACCGGGGAGCTGTTTTTT.

Here the CDR3 reads CAISTPGQGGWTEAFF. CDR3 coding DNA: TGTGCCATCAGTACCCCGGGACAGGGTGGTTGGACTGAAGCTTTCTTT. The chain employs TRBV10-3 and TRBJ1-1; 9 bases are shared with TRBD1. Germline values: CDR1 ENHRY, CDR2 SYGVKD. V lost 5 bases and J lost 5; bases outside the gene matches: 12. This CDR3 comprises 16 residues.

The chain recombines TRBV18 with TRBJ1-1; D gene uncertain. CDR3 size: 13 residues. The V and J ends lost 2 bases and 5 bases respectively, with 9 bases between them. Looked up from germline, CDR1 is KGHSH and CDR2 is LQKENI. The CDR3 DNA reads as TGTGCCAGCTCACCAGTGCACGGGACTGAAGCTTTCTTT. Protein product: CASSPVHGTEAFF.

The DNA for the CDR3 is TGTGCCAGCAGTTCCCGAACAGGGGTCTGGGGGGAGCAGTTCTTC. Protein: CASSSRTGVWGEQFF. This chain uses TRBV6-5 with TRBJ2-1, with 7 bases fitting TRBD1. The CDR3 is 15 amino acids. Germline V lookup: CDR1 MNHEY, CDR2 SVGAGI. V lost 4 bases, J lost 10 bases, and 13 bases stayed unmatched.

V is TRBV27 and J is TRBJ2-7, with D perhaps matching TRBD1 (6 bases). Trimming took off 5 bases at V and 9 bases at J, with 14 bases between the two ends. This CDR3 has 12 amino acids. The germline V gene encodes CDR1 MNHEY and CDR2 SMNVEV (reference sequence). The CDR3 is CASSSTGLGQYF. The CDR3 nucleotides read TGTGCCAGCAGTAGTACAGGGCTTGGGCAGTACTTC.

The chain recombines TRBV20-1 with TRBJ2-7; TRBD1 agrees at 10 bases. Trimming took 5 bases from V and 7 from J; bases not matched to a gene: 2. The germline gives CDR1 DFQATT, CDR2 SNEGSKA (reference sequence). The CDR3 covers 11 residues. The CDR3 DNA reads TGCAGTGCTGGGACAGGGGAAGAGCAGTACTTC. This gives the protein CSAGTGEEQYF.

This rearrangement joins TRBV25-1 to TRBJ2-3; possible D gene TRBD2, 6 bases. The V gene's germline CDR1 is MGHDK and CDR2 SYGVNS. Trimming left V 4 bases short and J 5 bases short, with 16 bases between. CDR3 size: 15 residues. As DNA, the CDR3 is TGTGCCAGCAGTGGTGTGGGGGGATTGGGAGATACGCAGTATTTT. Translating gives CASSGVGGLGDTQYF.

In regard to this clone: At the DNA level, this CDR3 is encoded by other sequences in the same sample as well. The chain couples TRBV27 to TRBJ1-5; D possibly corresponds to TRBD1 (6 bases). Germline values: CDR1 MNHEY, CDR2 SMNVEV (reference sequence). V gave up 3 bases and J gave up 7 bases, with 10 bases separating them. The CDR3 has 13 amino acids. The CDR3 DNA is TGTGCCAGCAGTTTTCAGGGGAGCCAGCCCCAGCATTTT. Its protein product is CASSFQGSQPQHF.